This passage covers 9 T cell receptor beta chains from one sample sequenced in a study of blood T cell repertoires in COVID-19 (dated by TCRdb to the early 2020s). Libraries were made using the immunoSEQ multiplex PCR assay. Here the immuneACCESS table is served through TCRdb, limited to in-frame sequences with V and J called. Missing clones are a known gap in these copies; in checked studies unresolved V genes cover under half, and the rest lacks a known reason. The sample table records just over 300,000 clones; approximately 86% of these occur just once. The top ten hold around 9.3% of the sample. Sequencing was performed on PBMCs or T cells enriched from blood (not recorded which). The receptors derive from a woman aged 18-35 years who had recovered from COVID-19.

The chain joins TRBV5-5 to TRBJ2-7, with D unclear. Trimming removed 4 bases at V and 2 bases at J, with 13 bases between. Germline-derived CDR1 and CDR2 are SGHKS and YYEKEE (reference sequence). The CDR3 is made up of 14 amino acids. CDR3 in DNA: TGTGCCAGCAGCCGGCTCAGGCTCCCCTACGAGCAGTACTTC. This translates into CASSRLRLPYEQYF.

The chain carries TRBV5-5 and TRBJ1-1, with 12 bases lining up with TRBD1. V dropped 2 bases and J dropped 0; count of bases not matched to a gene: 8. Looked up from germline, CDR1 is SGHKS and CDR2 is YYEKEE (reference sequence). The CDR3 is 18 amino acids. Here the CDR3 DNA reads TGTGCCAGCAGCTTTCCGGGACAGGGGGCGCGGATGAACACTGAAGCTTTCTTT. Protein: CASSFPGQGARMNTEAFF. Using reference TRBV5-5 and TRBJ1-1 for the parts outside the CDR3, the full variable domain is DAGVTQSPTHLIKTRGQQVTLRCSPISGHKSVSWYQQVLGQGPQFIFQYYEKEERGRGNFPDRFSARQFPNYSSELNVNALLLGDSALYLCASSFPGQGARMNTEAFFGQGTRLTVV.

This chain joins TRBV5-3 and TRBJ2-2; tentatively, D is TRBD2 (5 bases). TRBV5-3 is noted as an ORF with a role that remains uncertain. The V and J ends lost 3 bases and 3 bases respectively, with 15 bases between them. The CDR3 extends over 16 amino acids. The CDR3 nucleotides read TGTGCCAGAAGCTCGGGGTTTGTGTCGGACACCGGGGAGCTGTTTTTT. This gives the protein CARSSGFVSDTGELFF.

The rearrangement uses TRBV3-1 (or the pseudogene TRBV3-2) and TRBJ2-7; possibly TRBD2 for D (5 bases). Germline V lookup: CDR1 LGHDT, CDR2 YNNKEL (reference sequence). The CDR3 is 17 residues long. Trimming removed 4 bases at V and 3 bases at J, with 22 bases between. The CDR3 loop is CASSLFRGSQAIYEQYF. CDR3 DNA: TGTGCCAGCAGCCTCTTTCGGGGAAGCCAGGCTATCTACGAGCAGTACTTC.

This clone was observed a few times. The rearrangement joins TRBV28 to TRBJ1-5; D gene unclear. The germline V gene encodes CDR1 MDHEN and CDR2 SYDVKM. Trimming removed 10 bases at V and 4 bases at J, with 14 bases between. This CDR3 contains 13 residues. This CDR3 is CATQDGENQPQHF. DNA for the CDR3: TGTGCCACGCAGGACGGGGAAAATCAGCCCCAGCATTTT.

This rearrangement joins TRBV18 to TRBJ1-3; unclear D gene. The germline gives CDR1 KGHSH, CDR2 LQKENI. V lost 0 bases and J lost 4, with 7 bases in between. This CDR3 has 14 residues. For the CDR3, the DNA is TGTGCCAGCTCACCACCCACTTACGGAAACACCATATATTTT. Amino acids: CASSPPTYGNTIYF.

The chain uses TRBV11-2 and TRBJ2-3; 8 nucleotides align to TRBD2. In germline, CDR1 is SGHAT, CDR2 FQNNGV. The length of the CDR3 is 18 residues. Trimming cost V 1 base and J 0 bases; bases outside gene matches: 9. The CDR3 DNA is TGTGCCAGCAGCTTAGGAAGGCGGGAGGCTTTTAGCACAGATACGCAGTATTTT. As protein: CASSLGRREAFSTDTQYF.

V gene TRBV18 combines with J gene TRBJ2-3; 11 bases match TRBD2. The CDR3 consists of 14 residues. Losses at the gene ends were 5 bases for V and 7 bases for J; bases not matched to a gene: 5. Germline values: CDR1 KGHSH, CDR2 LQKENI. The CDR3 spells CASSSSGGANTQYF. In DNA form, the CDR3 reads TGTGCCAGCTCAAGTAGCGGGGGGGCAAATACGCAGTATTTT.

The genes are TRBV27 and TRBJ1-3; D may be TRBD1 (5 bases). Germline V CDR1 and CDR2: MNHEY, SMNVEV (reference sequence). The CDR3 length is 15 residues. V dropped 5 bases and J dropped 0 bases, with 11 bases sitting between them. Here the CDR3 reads CASSPTGGSGNTIYF. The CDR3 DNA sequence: TGTGCCAGCAGTCCAACGGGGGGCTCTGGAAACACCATATATTTT.